The rows below give T cell receptor beta chains drawn from one sample of a study of beta chain features in type 1 diabetes. Clones were sequenced by immunoSEQ multiplex PCR, and TCRdb holds only the in-frame ones, with some missing. In the table there are around 240,000 clones, 9.6% of which are singletons. The specimen sequenced was naive CD4+ T cells from blood. The receptor set was obtained from a young woman in good health. Both conserved end residues are part of each CDR3. Fields, in order: J gene, clone size, V gene, D gene, CDR3 DNA, CDR3 protein. The D gene is left open where the match is weak. Clone sizes are given selectively: once, few, many, or a class where the clone is expanded.

>TRBJ2-1|.|TRBV30|.
TGTGCCTGGAGTCTTGACACTTACAATGAGCAGTTCTTC
CAWSLDTYNEQFF
>TRBJ2-3|.|TRBV30|TRBD2
TGTGCCTGGAGTGGTAGCGGGCTGAGCACAGATACGCAGTATTTT
CAWSGSGLSTDTQYF
>TRBJ1-2|.|TRBV25-1|.
TGTGCCAGCAGCGACTTGTCCTATGGCTACACCTTC
CASSDLSYGYTF
>TRBJ1-2|.|TRBV19|.
TGTGCCAGTAGTCCTATTACAGGGAACTATGGCTACACCTTC
CASSPITGNYGYTF
>TRBJ2-3|.|TRBV9|TRBD2
TGTGCCAGCAGCGTAGCGGCGGGAGGCGCAGATACGCAGTATTTT
CASSVAAGGADTQYF
>TRBJ1-1|few|TRBV19|TRBD1
TGTGCCAGTAGTTCCGCCGGACAGGAGAACACTGAAGCTTTCTTT
CASSSAGQENTEAFF
>TRBJ2-5|.|TRBV19|TRBD2
TGTGCCAGTAGTATCCTTTTAGCGGGAGGGATCCAAGAGACCCAGTACTTC
CASSILLAGGIQETQYF
>TRBJ1-1|few|TRBV5-1|TRBD1
TGCGCCAGCAGCTTGGGCGGACAGGGGGGACGGAACACTGAAGCTTTCTTT
CASSLGGQGGRNTEAFF
>TRBJ2-7|.|TRBV30|TRBD1
TGTGCCTGGAGTAAAGGGGGCCTGGGCGAGCAGTACTTC
CAWSKGGLGEQYF
>TRBJ2-7|.|TRBV7-9|TRBD2
TGTGCCAGCAGCTTAATAGGGACTAGCGGAAACGAGCAGTACTTC
CASSLIGTSGNEQYF
>TRBJ2-7|few|TRBV5-4|TRBD1
TGTGCCAGCAGCCAAGGGACAGGCGAGCAGTACTTC
CASSQGTGEQYF
>TRBJ2-2|few|TRBV5-1|.
TGCGCCAGCCGCACAGGGACGAACACCGGGGAGCTGTTTTTT
CASRTGTNTGELFF
>TRBJ2-3|few|TRBV9|TRBD2
TGTGCCAGCAGCCTTTGGGGCGGGAGTACAGATACGCAGTATTTT
CASSLWGGSTDTQYF
>TRBJ2-2|.|TRBV5-4|.
TGTGCCAGCAGCCAAGGGAGTAACACCGGGGAGCTGTTTTTT
CASSQGSNTGELFF
>TRBJ2-5|few|TRBV19|TRBD1
TGTGCCAGTAGTACAGGGGGCCCGGGGGAGACCCAGTACTTC
CASSTGGPGETQYF
>TRBJ2-1|few|TRBV15|.
TGTGCCACCAGCAGAGGTGGGGCTCCTGAGCAGTTCTTC
CATSRGGAPEQFF
>TRBJ2-4|few|TRBV19|.
TGTGCCAGTAGTAGAGTAGACAGGCGAGACATTCAGTACTTC
CASSRVDRRDIQYF
>TRBJ2-1|.|TRBV5-1|TRBD2
TGCGCCAGCAGCCTAAGCGGGGGGGCATACAATGAGCAGTTCTTC
CASSLSGGAYNEQFF
>TRBJ2-7|few|TRBV18|TRBD1
TGTGCCAGCTCACCGTTGGGGGACAGCGAGCAGTACTTC
CASSPLGDSEQYF
>TRBJ1-2|.|TRBV19|.
TGTGCCAGCAACGACAGCCCGTCCATTTTTAACTATGGCTACACCTTC
CASNDSPSIFNYGYTF
>TRBJ2-1|.|TRBV5-1|.
TGCGCCAGCAGCCAGAGCCGGGACTCAAAGGATGAGCAGTTCTTC
CASSQSRDSKDEQFF
>TRBJ1-1|few|TRBV19|.
TGTGCCAGTAGCCTCGGGGTAGTTGGCACTGAAGCTTTCTTT
CASSLGVVGTEAFF
>TRBJ2-7|few|TRBV5-6|TRBD2
TGTGCCAGCAGGCTACGCCTAGCGGGAGCCTACGAGCAGTACTTC
CASRLRLAGAYEQYF
>TRBJ2-1|few|TRBV5-1|TRBD1
TGCGCCAGCAGCTTGGTGGGACAGCCTAATGAGCAGTTCTTC
CASSLVGQPNEQFF
>TRBJ1-1|.|TRBV5-1|TRBD1
TGCGCCAGCAGCTTGAGCAGGACAGGGGTTACTGAAGCTTTCTTT
CASSLSRTGVTEAFF
>TRBJ1-1|few|TRBV4-1|TRBD1
TGCGCCAGCAGCCACCCAGGACAGGGGCCAAAGGGTGGAGCTTTCTTT
CASSHPGQGPKGGAFF
>TRBJ1-5|.|TRBV6-5|TRBD1
TGTGCCAGCAGTAACCAGGGGGGTCAGCCCCAGCATTTT
CASSNQGGQPQHF
>TRBJ2-1|.|TRBV2|TRBD2
TGTGCCAGCAGTTTTAGCGGGAGCTCCTACAATGAGCAGTTCTTC
CASSFSGSSYNEQFF
>TRBJ2-1|.|TRBV30|TRBD2
TGTGCCTGGAGTGTACGGCGACTAGCGGGCTACAATGAGCAGTTCTTC
CAWSVRRLAGYNEQFF
>TRBJ1-1|few|TRBV18|TRBD1
TGTGCCAGCTCACCACCGGGACAGGGTACCACTGAAGCTTTCTTT
CASSPPGQGTTEAFF
>TRBJ2-3|.|TRBV7-3|.
TGTGCCAGCAGCTTGGCCAGGAGCACAGATACGCAGTATTTT
CASSLARSTDTQYF
>TRBJ2-1|.|TRBV9|.
TGTGCCAGCAGCGGACAGGTAGCTGCCCCGATGGGTGAGCAGTTCTTC
CASSGQVAAPMGEQFF
>TRBJ1-2|few|TRBV19|.
TGTGCCAGTAGTATATCCCTGGACAACTTACACTATGGCTACACCTTC
CASSISLDNLHYGYTF